This T cell receptor (beta chain) was documented in a study of identical twins. After template switching added a universal primer site, the resulting cDNA carried unique molecular identifiers. MiXCR, applied by TCRdb to the 5' RACE reads, yields one record per CDR3 protein. The sample consists of some 790,000 distinct CDR3 sequences, 15% to 20% of them appearing once. Trimming shortened V by 2 bases and J by 6 bases, and 10 bases separated the two germline ends. From germline, CDR1 is MNHNS and CDR2 SASEGT. This CDR3 comprises 13 residues. This same sample was also taken into another study, of T cells expressing NK-cell markers.

The sequenced material came from PBMCs. The TCR sequence derives from a woman aged 18-30 years in good health. The V gene is TRBV6-1, the J gene TRBJ1-2, with D maybe TRBD1 (5 bases). CDR3 coding DNA: TGTGCCAGCAGTGAAACGGGGCGTGATGGCTACACCTTC. Translated, it gives CASSETGRDGYTF.